A selection of T cell receptor beta chains follows, all from one sample in a study of OX40 agonist ivuxolimab in advanced cancers. Method: immunoSEQ multiplex PCR; TCRdb's copy keeps in-frame clones and lacks some. The repertoire holds some 60,000 clones, with about 85% as singletons. The input for sequencing was CD4+ or CD8+ T cells sorted from blood, taken in a trial of the OX40 agonist ivuxolimab. The origin of the receptors is an adult with an advanced solid tumor such as melanoma, head and neck, liver or kidney cancer. The CDR3 runs from the conserved cysteine through the conserved F or W. The order of the fields is V gene, CDR3 protein.

V gene: TRBV27; CDR3 protein: CASTPWQGATDTQYF
V gene: TRBV19; CDR3 protein: CASSIRGGGQPQHF
V gene: TRBV5-3; CDR3 protein: CARSSKGRNTIYF
V gene: TRBV7-9; CDR3 protein: CASLPDQDTQYF
V gene: TRBV7-3; CDR3 protein: CASSLSQNTEAFF
V gene: TRBV2; CDR3 protein: CASSEERGFREQYF
V gene: TRBV20-1; CDR3 protein: CSAQTEETQYF
V gene: TRBV6-6; CDR3 protein: CASSSTTGGIYGYTF
V gene: TRBV19; CDR3 protein: CASIGRARGGRDTQYF
V gene: TRBV6-6; CDR3 protein: CASSYSNSYEQYF
V gene: TRBV29-1; CDR3 protein: CSVDPRTGGMNTEAFF
V gene: TRBV5-5; CDR3 protein: CASSLRPRQSTFYEQYF
V gene: TRBV30; CDR3 protein: CAWSRDRADEQFF
V gene: TRBV18; CDR3 protein: CASSPDNEQFF
V gene: TRBV13; CDR3 protein: CASSFLGAGNTIYF
V gene: TRBV12-5; CDR3 protein: CASGLARSGAPETQYF
V gene: TRBV5-6; CDR3 protein: CASSWATMNTEAFF
V gene: TRBV28; CDR3 protein: CASSLLVGTYEKLFF
V gene: TRBV2; CDR3 protein: CASSVRTGGATDTQYF
V gene: TRBV11-2; CDR3 protein: CASSLVTSGWETQYF
V gene: TRBV12-2; CDR3 protein: CASRKGRFNSSGANVLTF
V gene: TRBV6-1; CDR3 protein: CASTPQGYGNQPQHF
V gene: TRBV6-1; CDR3 protein: CASSEALLGTSGVAQYF
V gene: TRBV28; CDR3 protein: CASSRPGTRGGLFF
V gene: TRBV6-5; CDR3 protein: CASSYSGVSNTGELFF
V gene: TRBV19; CDR3 protein: CASRGGAGGPGTGELFF
V gene: TRBV11-2; CDR3 protein: CASSPRGGEQETQYF
V gene: TRBV19; CDR3 protein: CASSMGGGNYEQYF
V gene: TRBV28; CDR3 protein: CASTRQGAYNEQFF
V gene: TRBV6-5; CDR3 protein: CASGQGDQPQHF
V gene: TRBV28; CDR3 protein: CASSFSGGTDTQYF
V gene: TRBV6-6; CDR3 protein: CASITGIATNEKLFF
V gene: TRBV5-8; CDR3 protein: CASSFSGAVETQYF
V gene: TRBV18; CDR3 protein: CASSPTRSSNQPQHF
V gene: TRBV7-8; CDR3 protein: CASSLSTGGASGELFF
V gene: TRBV11-2; CDR3 protein: CASSLDFDRAAAQYF
V gene: TRBV5-4; CDR3 protein: CASSAWGSPGGNTEAFF
V gene: TRBV13; CDR3 protein: CASSLLTSGSTYNEQFF
V gene: TRBV2; CDR3 protein: CASTQVRVAKNIQYF
V gene: TRBV2; CDR3 protein: CASRARGNTEAFF
V gene: TRBV28; CDR3 protein: CASSYSYGYTF
V gene: TRBV7-8; CDR3 protein: CASSSQGLDTEAFF
V gene: TRBV28; CDR3 protein: CASTEQRGKVDQPQHF
V gene: TRBV7-2; CDR3 protein: CASSPQIIAGAGELFF
V gene: TRBV6-5; CDR3 protein: CASSPGQTYYGYTF
V gene: TRBV7-2; CDR3 protein: CASSPGLLPYEQYF
V gene: TRBV9; CDR3 protein: CASSVAEIRSNYGYTF
V gene: TRBV28; CDR3 protein: CASRRRAGVNTEAFF
V gene: TRBV7-9; CDR3 protein: CASSLGHGETQYF
V gene: TRBV18; CDR3 protein: CASSPPGSYGYTF